These T cell receptor beta chains were read from a single sample in a study of control samples from healthy donors and cancer patients. Clones were read by immunoSEQ multiplex PCR, and TCRdb kept only the in-frame ones, dropping some. The data hold 150,000 to 200,000 clones, with approximately 94% observed a single time. Sequencing was carried out using blood. These receptors came from a man in his thirties or forties in good health. Both conserved end residues are part of each CDR3. The order of the fields is D gene, clone size, J gene, V gene, CDR3 DNA, CDR3 protein. D genes are given only for firm matches. Expanded clones get a size class; other rows say once, few or many, or leave the size out.

d_gene: -; abundance: -; j_gene: TRBJ1-4; v_gene: TRBV30; CDR3nt: TGTGCCTGGAGTCCAGTGTGGGCGAATGAAAAACTGTTTTTT; CDR3aa: CAWSPVWANEKLFF
d_gene: TRBD1; abundance: -; j_gene: TRBJ2-7; v_gene: TRBV28; CDR3nt: TGTGCCGGACGACAGGGGGCCGGCGAGCAGTACTTC; CDR3aa: CAGRQGAGEQYF
d_gene: -; abundance: -; j_gene: TRBJ1-4; v_gene: TRBV7-9; CDR3nt: TGTGCCAGCAGCTTAGGTCTGAGCGGAAAACTGTTTTTT; CDR3aa: CASSLGLSGKLFF
d_gene: TRBD2; abundance: -; j_gene: TRBJ2-1; v_gene: TRBV15; CDR3nt: TGTGCCACCAGCAGTCCAGGGCGGGAGAGAGCGGATGAGCAGTTCTTC; CDR3aa: CATSSPGRERADEQFF
d_gene: -; abundance: -; j_gene: TRBJ1-2; v_gene: TRBV18; CDR3nt: TGTGCCAGCTCACCAATGAAGAGGCAGGAGGTTAGTGGCTACACCTTC; CDR3aa: CASSPMKRQEVSGYTF
d_gene: TRBD2; abundance: once; j_gene: TRBJ2-7; v_gene: TRBV7-8; CDR3nt: TGTGCCAGCAGCGCTAAACTAGCGGTGGGCTACGAGCAGTACTTC; CDR3aa: CASSAKLAVGYEQYF
d_gene: -; abundance: -; j_gene: TRBJ2-5; v_gene: TRBV5-1; CDR3nt: TGCGCCAGCAGCTTGAGCAGCCTCCAAGAGACCCAGTACTTC; CDR3aa: CASSLSSLQETQYF
d_gene: TRBD1; abundance: -; j_gene: TRBJ1-5; v_gene: TRBV19; CDR3nt: TGTGCCAGTACCGAGAACAGGGGCGCCACTAGCAATCAGCCCCAGCATTTT; CDR3aa: CASTENRGATSNQPQHF
d_gene: -; abundance: -; j_gene: TRBJ1-2; v_gene: TRBV7-9; CDR3nt: TGTGCCAGCAGCTTACCCCAGGGAGACTATGGCTACACCTTC; CDR3aa: CASSLPQGDYGYTF
d_gene: -; abundance: -; j_gene: TRBJ1-1; v_gene: TRBV24-1; CDR3nt: TGTGCCACCAGTGATTTGATACAAAGGCGGAACACTGAAGCTTTCTTT; CDR3aa: CATSDLIQRRNTEAFF
d_gene: -; abundance: -; j_gene: TRBJ2-7; v_gene: TRBV6-6; CDR3nt: TGTGCCACCGGGGACGGGGAGGTGAACGAGCAGTACTTC; CDR3aa: CATGDGEVNEQYF
d_gene: -; abundance: -; j_gene: TRBJ2-5; v_gene: TRBV5-1; CDR3nt: TGCGCCAGCAGCTTGGAATTGGCAGAAGAGACCCAGTACTTC; CDR3aa: CASSLELAEETQYF
d_gene: -; abundance: -; j_gene: TRBJ1-1; v_gene: TRBV5-1; CDR3nt: TGCGCCAGCAGGTTAGCGTTGAACACTGAAGCTTTCTTT; CDR3aa: CASRLALNTEAFF
d_gene: -; abundance: -; j_gene: TRBJ2-3; v_gene: TRBV6-5; CDR3nt: TGTGCCAGCAGTCCCGCGCGACTCAGCACAGATACGCAGTATTTT; CDR3aa: CASSPARLSTDTQYF
d_gene: TRBD1; abundance: once; j_gene: TRBJ1-4; v_gene: TRBV30; CDR3nt: TGTGCCTGGAGTACGGGACAGGGGTACGAAAAACTGTTTTTT; CDR3aa: CAWSTGQGYEKLFF
d_gene: TRBD1; abundance: -; j_gene: TRBJ2-2; v_gene: TRBV19; CDR3nt: TGTGCCAGTAGCCGAGGGCAGGGGGCCGGGGAGCTGTTTTTT; CDR3aa: CASSRGQGAGELFF
d_gene: TRBD1; abundance: once; j_gene: TRBJ1-6; v_gene: TRBV28; CDR3nt: TGTGCCAGCAGCCGGGACAGAAATTCACCCCTCCACTTT; CDR3aa: CASSRDRNSPLHF
d_gene: -; abundance: -; j_gene: TRBJ2-7; v_gene: TRBV19; CDR3nt: TGTGCCAGTAGTGATAGGACCTTATCGGGGGAGCAGTACTTC; CDR3aa: CASSDRTLSGEQYF
d_gene: -; abundance: -; j_gene: TRBJ2-1; v_gene: TRBV19; CDR3nt: TGTGCCAGTACTGATCGTAGCGGAACTTACAATGAGCAGTTCTTC; CDR3aa: CASTDRSGTYNEQFF
d_gene: TRBD2; abundance: once; j_gene: TRBJ2-2; v_gene: TRBV2; CDR3nt: TGTGCCAGCATCGGGGGGGGCGTCACCGGGGAGCTGTTTTTT; CDR3aa: CASIGGGVTGELFF
d_gene: -; abundance: -; j_gene: TRBJ2-1; v_gene: TRBV13; CDR3nt: TGTGCCAGCAGCTTAGGCCTGGACTCGTACAATGAGCAGTTCTTC; CDR3aa: CASSLGLDSYNEQFF
d_gene: -; abundance: -; j_gene: TRBJ2-4; v_gene: TRBV3-1/TRBV3-2; CDR3nt: TGTGCCAGCAGCCCCCTTGAGGGCAGTTATGGGGCCAAAAACATTCAGTACTTC; CDR3aa: CASSPLEGSYGAKNIQYF
d_gene: -; abundance: -; j_gene: TRBJ2-1; v_gene: TRBV30; CDR3nt: TGTGCCTGGGGGGCACTCAATGAGCAGTTCTTC; CDR3aa: CAWGALNEQFF
d_gene: -; abundance: -; j_gene: TRBJ2-1; v_gene: TRBV7-9; CDR3nt: TGTGCCAGCAGCCCGGACTCGGATGAGCAGTTCTTC; CDR3aa: CASSPDSDEQFF
d_gene: -; abundance: -; j_gene: TRBJ1-2; v_gene: TRBV18; CDR3nt: TGTGCCAGCTCACCAGGGGACTATGGCTACACCTTC; CDR3aa: CASSPGDYGYTF
d_gene: -; abundance: -; j_gene: TRBJ1-4; v_gene: TRBV20-1; CDR3nt: TGCAGTGCTATAGGTTTCGAAAAACTGTTTTTT; CDR3aa: CSAIGFEKLFF
d_gene: TRBD2; abundance: -; j_gene: TRBJ2-2; v_gene: TRBV10-3; CDR3nt: TGTGCCATCACCCGGGGGGGCGTCGCGAACACCGGGGAGCTGTTTTTT; CDR3aa: CAITRGGVANTGELFF
d_gene: -; abundance: -; j_gene: TRBJ2-5; v_gene: TRBV7-7; CDR3nt: TGTGCCAGCAGCATGACAGAGCAAGAGACCCAGTACTTC; CDR3aa: CASSMTEQETQYF